This T cell receptor (beta chain) was observed in a study of cytomegalovirus exposure and HLA in healthy donors. Study in general: Among about 380 genotyped donors, about 80% fell in the Caucasian-associated ancestry cluster. Notes on the study in general: Rare TCR sequences dominated, though some public TCRs recurred in many donors. The only immune exposure information that was available was CMV serostatus. In a later analysis, parvovirus B19, influenza, CMV and Epstein-Barr virus appeared linked to several top co-occurrence clusters.

Of note for this clone: What it recognizes is unknown.

The PCR made use of 60 Vbeta and 13 Jbeta primers. The method was immunoSEQ multiplex PCR; TCRdb's version includes in-frame clones alone and lacks a portion of them. This repertoire includes about 92,000 clones. The clonotype was recovered from a man aged 50-59 years in good health and CMV-seropositive. The specimen sequenced was PBMCs.

The CDR3 nucleotides read TGTGCCAGCAGCTTGGCCCGGGACAGGGGGCTCTCCTACGAGCAGTACTTC. It encodes CASSLARDRGLSYEQYF. This chain connects TRBV5-6 to TRBJ2-7; 12 bases align to TRBD1. Trimming at V came to 0 bases and at J to 0 bases, leaving 4 bases not matched to a gene. This CDR3 region has 17 residues. The germline V gene encodes CDR1 SGHDT and CDR2 YYEEEE.